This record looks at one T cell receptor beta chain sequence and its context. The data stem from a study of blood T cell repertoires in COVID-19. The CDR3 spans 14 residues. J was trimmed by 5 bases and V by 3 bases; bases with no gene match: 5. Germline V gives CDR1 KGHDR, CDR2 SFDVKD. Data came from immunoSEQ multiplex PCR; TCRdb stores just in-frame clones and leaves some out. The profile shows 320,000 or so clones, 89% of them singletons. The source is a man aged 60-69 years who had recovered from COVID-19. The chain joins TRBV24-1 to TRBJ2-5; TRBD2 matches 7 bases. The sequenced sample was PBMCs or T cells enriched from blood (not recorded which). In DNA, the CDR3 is TGTGCCACCAGTGATGTTCGGGGGGTTGAGACCCAGTACTTC. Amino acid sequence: CATSDVRGVETQYF.